This T cell receptor (beta chain) was identified in a study of beta chain features in type 1 diabetes. This clone turned up a few times. As every portion of the isolated RNA was reverse transcribed, the sequencing read expressed TCRB transcripts. Here immunoSEQ multiplex PCR was the method, and the copy in TCRdb shows in-frame clones only, minus some. Among around 280,000 clones listed, under 8.5% were seen once. In germline, CDR1 is GTSNPN, CDR2 SVGIG (reference sequence). V dropped 4 bases and J dropped 5 bases, with 7 bases sitting between them. This CDR3 region has 11 residues. This clonotype originated in a woman aged 18-29 years in good health. Specimen: central memory CD4+ T cells from blood. The chain employs TRBV30 and TRBJ2-3; D is ambiguous. The CDR3 loop reads CAWNSVDTQYF. Here the CDR3 DNA reads TGTGCCTGGAATTCAGTAGATACGCAGTATTTT.